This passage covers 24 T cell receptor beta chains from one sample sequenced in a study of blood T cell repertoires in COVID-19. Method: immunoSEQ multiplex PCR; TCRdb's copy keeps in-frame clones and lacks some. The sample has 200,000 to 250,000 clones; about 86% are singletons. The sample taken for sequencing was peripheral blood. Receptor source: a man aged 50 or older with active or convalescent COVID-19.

The CDR3 loop reads CAWSAVGVGNSPLHF. The DNA for the CDR3 is TGTGCCTGGAGTGCCGTTGGAGTCGGGAATTCACCCCTCCACTTT. This sequence joins TRBV30 and TRBJ1-6; D ambiguous. V lost 1 base, J lost 7 bases, and 14 bases lay in between. Germline CDR1 GTSNPN, CDR2 SVGIG (reference sequence). The length of the CDR3 is 15 residues.

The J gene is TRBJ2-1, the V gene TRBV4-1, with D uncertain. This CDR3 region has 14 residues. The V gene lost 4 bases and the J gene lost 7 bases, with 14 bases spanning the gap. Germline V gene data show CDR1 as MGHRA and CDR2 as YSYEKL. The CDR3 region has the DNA TGCGCCAGCAGCCCGAGTACGGGTCGGAATGAGCAGTTCTTC. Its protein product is CASSPSTGRNEQFF.

CDR3 residues: CASSRQGSSGNTIYF. CDR3 DNA: TGTGCCAGCAGTCGACAGGGGTCCTCTGGAAACACCATATATTTT. The chain is built from TRBV28 and TRBJ1-3; 8 nucleotides line up with TRBD1. V lost 5 bases to trimming and J lost 0 bases; unmatched junction nucleotides: 3. This CDR3 has 15 amino acids. Germline-derived CDR1 and CDR2 are MDHEN and SYDVKM.

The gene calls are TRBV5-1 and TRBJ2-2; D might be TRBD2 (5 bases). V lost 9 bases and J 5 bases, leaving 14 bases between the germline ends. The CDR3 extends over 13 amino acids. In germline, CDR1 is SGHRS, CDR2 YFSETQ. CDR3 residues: CATSRGSTGELFF. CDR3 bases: TGCGCCACCTCCAGAGGGTCTACCGGGGAGCTGTTTTTT.

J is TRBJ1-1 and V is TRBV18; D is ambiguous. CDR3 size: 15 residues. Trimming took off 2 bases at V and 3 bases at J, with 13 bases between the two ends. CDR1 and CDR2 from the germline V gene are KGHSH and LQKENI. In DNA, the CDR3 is TGTGCCAGCTCACCAAGTGGGCCTTACGACACTGAAGCTTTCTTT. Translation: CASSPSGPYDTEAFF.

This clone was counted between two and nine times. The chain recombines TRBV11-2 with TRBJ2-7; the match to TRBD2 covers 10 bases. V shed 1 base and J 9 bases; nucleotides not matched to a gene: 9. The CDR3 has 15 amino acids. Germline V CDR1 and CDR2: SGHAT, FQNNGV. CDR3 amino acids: CASSLAASGREGQYF. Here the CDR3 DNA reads TGTGCCAGCAGCTTAGCCGCTAGCGGGAGAGAAGGGCAGTACTTC.

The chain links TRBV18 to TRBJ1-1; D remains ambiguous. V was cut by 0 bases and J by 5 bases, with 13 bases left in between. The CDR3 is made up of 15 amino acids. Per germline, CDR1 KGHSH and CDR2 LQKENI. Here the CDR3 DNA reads TGTGCCAGCTCACCACCGGCCGGCGGTGGGACTGAAGCTTTCTTT. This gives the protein CASSPPAGGGTEAFF.

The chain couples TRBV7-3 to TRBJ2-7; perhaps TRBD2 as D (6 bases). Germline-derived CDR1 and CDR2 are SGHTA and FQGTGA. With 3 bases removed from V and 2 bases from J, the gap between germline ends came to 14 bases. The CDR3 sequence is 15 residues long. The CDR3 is CASSLMGGTAYEQYF. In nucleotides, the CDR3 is TGTGCCAGCAGCTTGATGGGCGGGACCGCCTACGAGCAGTACTTC.

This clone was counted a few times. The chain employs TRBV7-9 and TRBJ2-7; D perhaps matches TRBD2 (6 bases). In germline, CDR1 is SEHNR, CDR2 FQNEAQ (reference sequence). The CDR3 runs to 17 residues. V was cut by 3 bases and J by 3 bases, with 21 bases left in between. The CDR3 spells CASSFVIPIRDFYEQYF. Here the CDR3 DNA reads TGTGCCAGCAGCTTTGTTATCCCGATTAGGGACTTCTACGAGCAGTACTTC.

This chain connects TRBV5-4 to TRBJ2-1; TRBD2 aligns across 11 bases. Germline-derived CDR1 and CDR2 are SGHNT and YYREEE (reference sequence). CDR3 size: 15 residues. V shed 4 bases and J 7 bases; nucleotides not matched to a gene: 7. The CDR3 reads CASSPPSGRSNEQFF. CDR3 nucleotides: TGTGCCAGCAGCCCACCTAGCGGGAGGTCGAATGAGCAGTTCTTC. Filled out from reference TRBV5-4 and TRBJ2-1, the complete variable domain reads ETGVTQSPTHLIKTRGQQVTLRCSSQSGHNTVSWYQQALGQGPQFIFQYYREEENGRGNFPPRFSGLQFPNYSSELNVNALELDDSALYLCASSPPSGRSNEQFFGPGTRLTVL.

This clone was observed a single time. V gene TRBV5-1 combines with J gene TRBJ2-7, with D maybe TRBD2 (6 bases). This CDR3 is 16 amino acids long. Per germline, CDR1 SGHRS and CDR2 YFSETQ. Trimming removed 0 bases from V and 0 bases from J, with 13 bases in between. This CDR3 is CASSLAAGSSSYEQYF. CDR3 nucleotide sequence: TGCGCCAGCAGCTTGGCTGCGGGGTCGAGCTCCTACGAGCAGTACTTC.

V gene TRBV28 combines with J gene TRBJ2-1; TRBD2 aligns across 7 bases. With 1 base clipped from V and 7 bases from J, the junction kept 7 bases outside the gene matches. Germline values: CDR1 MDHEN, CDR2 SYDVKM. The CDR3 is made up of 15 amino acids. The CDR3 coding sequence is TGTGCCAGCAGTTTATTTGCGGGAGTGTTTAATGAGCAGTTCTTC. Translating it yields CASSLFAGVFNEQFF.

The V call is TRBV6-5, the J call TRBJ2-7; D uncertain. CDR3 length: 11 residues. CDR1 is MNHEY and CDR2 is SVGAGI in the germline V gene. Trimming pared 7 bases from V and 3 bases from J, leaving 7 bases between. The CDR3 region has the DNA TGTGCCAGCAAGCAGGACTACGAGCAGTACTTC. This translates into CASKQDYEQYF.

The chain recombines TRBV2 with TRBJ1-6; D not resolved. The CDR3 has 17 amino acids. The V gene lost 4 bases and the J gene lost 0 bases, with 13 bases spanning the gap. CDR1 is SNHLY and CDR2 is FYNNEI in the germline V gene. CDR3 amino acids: CASSGTAPSSYNSPLHF. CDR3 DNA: TGTGCCAGCAGTGGGACTGCCCCGAGCTCCTATAATTCACCCCTCCACTTT.

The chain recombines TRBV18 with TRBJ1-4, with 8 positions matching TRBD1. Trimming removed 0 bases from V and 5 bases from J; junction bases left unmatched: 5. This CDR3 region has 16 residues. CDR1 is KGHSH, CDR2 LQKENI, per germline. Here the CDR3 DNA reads TGTGCCAGCTCACCACCCGACAGGGGATACAATGAAAAACTGTTTTTT. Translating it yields CASSPPDRGYNEKLFF.

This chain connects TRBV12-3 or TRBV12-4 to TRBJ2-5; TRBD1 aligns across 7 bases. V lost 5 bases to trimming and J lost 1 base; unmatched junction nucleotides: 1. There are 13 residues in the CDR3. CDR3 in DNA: TGTGCCAGCAGTGGGACAGTCCAAGAGACCCAGTACTTC. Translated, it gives CASSGTVQETQYF.

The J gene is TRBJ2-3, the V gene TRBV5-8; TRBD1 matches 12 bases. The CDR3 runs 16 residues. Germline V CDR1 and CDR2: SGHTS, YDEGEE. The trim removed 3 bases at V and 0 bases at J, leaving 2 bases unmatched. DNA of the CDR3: TGTGCCAGCAGCTGGGACAGGGGGCTAAGCACAGATACGCAGTATTTT. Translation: CASSWDRGLSTDTQYF.

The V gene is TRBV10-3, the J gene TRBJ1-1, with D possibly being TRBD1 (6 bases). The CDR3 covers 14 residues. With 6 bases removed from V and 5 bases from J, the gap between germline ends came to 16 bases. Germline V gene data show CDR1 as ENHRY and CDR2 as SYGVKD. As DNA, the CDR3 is TGTGCCATCAGCTTCACAGGGCCGGGGACTGAAGCTTTCTTT. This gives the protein CAISFTGPGTEAFF.

CDR3: CASIRTHEAFF. The CDR3 nucleotides read TGTGCCAGCATCCGGACTCACGAAGCTTTCTTT. V usage is TRBV28 and J usage is TRBJ1-1; D is undetermined. Germline lookup yields CDR1 MDHEN and CDR2 SYDVKM. CDR3 length equals 11 residues. V lost 7 bases and J 8 bases, leaving 11 bases between the germline ends.

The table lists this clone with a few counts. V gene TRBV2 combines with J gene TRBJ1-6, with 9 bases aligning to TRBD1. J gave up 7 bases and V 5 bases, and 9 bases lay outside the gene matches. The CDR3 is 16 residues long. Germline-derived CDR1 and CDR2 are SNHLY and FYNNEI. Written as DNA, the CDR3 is TGTGCCAGCAGTCGTCCTCCCGGACAGGGGAATTCACCCCTCCACTTT. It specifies CASSRPPGQGNSPLHF.

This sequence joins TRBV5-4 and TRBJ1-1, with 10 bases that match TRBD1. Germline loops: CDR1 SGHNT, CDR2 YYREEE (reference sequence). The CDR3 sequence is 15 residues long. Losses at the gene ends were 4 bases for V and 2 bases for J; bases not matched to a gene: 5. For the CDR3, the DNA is TGTGCCAGCAGCATAAAGACAGGGGGCAACACTGAAGCTTTCTTT. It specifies CASSIKTGGNTEAFF.

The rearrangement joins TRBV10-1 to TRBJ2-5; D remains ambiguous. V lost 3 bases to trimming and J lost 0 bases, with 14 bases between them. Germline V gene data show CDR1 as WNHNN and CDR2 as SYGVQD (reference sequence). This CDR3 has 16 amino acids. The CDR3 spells CASSDRASQYQETQYF. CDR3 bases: TGCGCCAGCAGTGATCGTGCGTCACAGTACCAAGAGACCCAGTACTTC.

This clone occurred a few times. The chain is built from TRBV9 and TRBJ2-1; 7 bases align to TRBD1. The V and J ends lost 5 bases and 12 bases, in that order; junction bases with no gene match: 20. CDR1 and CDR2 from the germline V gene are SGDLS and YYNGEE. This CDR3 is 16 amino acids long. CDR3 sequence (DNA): TGTGCCAGCAGTGAAGTCCCCGGGACAGAACTGGGAGTGCAGTTCTTC. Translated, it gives CASSEVPGTELGVQFF.

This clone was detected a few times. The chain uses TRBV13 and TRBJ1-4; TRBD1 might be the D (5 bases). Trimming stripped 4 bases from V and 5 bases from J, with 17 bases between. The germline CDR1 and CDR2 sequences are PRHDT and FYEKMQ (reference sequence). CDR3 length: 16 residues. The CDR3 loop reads CASSSLGEGRNEKLFF. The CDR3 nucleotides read TGTGCCAGCAGCTCGCTAGGAGAGGGGAGGAATGAAAAACTGTTTTTT.